This T cell receptor (beta chain) was found in a study of T-cell reconstitution after alpha-beta-depleted transplantation in children. Trimming shortened V by 0 bases and J by 4 bases, and 12 bases separated the two germline ends. CDR3 length: 15 residues. Germline V lookup: CDR1 MGHRA, CDR2 YSYEKL. The library targeted TCRbeta and was prepared with unique molecular identifiers. TCRdb processed the PCR reads anew with MiXCR; each CDR3 protein has one entry. The data show 490,000 or so distinct CDR3 sequences, approximately 12% seen once. This clonotype was recorded many times. The V call is TRBV4-1, the J call TRBJ1-1; D gene unclear. The sequenced sample was PBMCs from the stem cell graft donor, obtained from the stem cell graft. The origin of this receptor is a human donor who donated a stem cell graft to a child with combined immunodeficiency. Here the CDR3 DNA reads TGCGCCAGCAGCCAAGAGGGCGTAGCGGGCACTGAAGCTTTCTTT. Translation gives CASSQEGVAGTEAFF.